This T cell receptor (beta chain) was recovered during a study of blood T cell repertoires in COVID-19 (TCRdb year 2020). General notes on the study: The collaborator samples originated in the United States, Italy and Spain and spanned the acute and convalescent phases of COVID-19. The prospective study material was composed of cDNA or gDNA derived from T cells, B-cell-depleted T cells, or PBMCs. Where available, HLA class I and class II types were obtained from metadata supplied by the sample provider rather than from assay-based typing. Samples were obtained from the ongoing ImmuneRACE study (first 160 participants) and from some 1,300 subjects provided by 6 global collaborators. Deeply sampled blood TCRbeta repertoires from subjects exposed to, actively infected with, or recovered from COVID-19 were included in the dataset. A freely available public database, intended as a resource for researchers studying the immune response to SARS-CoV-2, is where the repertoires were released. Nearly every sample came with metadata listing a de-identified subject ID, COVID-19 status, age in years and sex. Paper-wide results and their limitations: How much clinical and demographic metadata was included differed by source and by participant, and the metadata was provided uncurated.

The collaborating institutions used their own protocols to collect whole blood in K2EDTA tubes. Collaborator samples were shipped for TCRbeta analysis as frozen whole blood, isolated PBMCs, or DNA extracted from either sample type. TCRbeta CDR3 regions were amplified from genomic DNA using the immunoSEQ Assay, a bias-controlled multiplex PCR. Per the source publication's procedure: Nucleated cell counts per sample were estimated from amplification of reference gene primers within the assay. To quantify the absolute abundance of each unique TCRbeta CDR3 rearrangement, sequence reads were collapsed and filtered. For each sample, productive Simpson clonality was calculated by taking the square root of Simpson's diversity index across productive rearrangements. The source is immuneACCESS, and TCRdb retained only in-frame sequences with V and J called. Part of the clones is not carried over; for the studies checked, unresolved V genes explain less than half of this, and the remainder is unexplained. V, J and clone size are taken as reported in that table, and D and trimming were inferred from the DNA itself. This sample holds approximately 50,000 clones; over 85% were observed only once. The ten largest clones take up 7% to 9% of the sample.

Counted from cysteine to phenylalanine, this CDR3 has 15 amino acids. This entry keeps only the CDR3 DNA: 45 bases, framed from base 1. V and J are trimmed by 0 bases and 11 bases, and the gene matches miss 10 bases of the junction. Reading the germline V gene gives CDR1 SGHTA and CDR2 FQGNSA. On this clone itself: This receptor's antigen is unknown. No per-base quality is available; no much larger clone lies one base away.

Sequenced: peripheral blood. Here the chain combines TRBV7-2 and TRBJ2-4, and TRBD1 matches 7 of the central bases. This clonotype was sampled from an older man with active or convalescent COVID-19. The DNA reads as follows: TGTGCCAGCAGCTTAGCGGGGAGACAGGGAGCCTTTCAGTACTTC. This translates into CASSLAGRQGAFQYF.